Listed here are 22 T cell receptor beta chains from one sample, sequenced in a study of blood T cell repertoires in COVID-19. TCRdb's copy holds only in-frame clones and misses some; the assay was immunoSEQ multiplex PCR. The repertoire holds 150,000 to 200,000 clones, with under 80% as singletons. The sequencing sample was made of PBMCs or T cells enriched from blood (not recorded which). The receptors stem from a woman between 45 and 60 years old with acute COVID-19.

This rearrangement joins TRBV28 to TRBJ1-5; D might be TRBD1 (5 bases). CDR3 length: 16 residues. CDR1 and CDR2 from the germline V gene are MDHEN and SYDVKM. V was clipped by 4 bases and J by 1 base, with 14 bases between them. CDR3 protein: CASSSGMGGSNQPQHF. The CDR3 nucleotides are TGTGCCAGCAGTTCAGGGATGGGAGGGAGCAATCAGCCCCAGCATTTT.

This chain uses TRBV18 with TRBJ2-5, with 9 nucleotides matching TRBD2. Unmatched junction bases numbered 5, after V lost 0 bases and J lost 0 bases. The CDR3 runs to 17 residues. Germline CDR1 KGHSH, CDR2 LQKENI. In nucleotides, the CDR3 is TGTGCCAGCTCACCACCGGCTAGCGGGGAGTACCAAGAGACCCAGTACTTC. This sequence encodes CASSPPASGEYQETQYF. Variable domain in full (rest from reference TRBV18 and TRBJ2-5): NAGVMQNPRHLVRRRGQEARLRCSPMKGHSHVYWYRQLPEEGLKFMVYLQKENIIDESGMPKERFSAEFPKEGPSILRIQQVVRGDSAAYFCASSPPASGEYQETQYFGPGTRLLVL.

This clone was recorded once. V gene TRBV9 combines with J gene TRBJ2-3, with a weak D call TRBD2 (5 bases). Germline-derived CDR1 and CDR2 are SGDLS and YYNGEE. V lost 5 bases and J lost 0, with 16 bases in between. This CDR3 region has 16 residues. The CDR3 loop reads CASSLLGVPSTDTQYF. The CDR3 region has the DNA TGTGCCAGCAGTTTACTCGGGGTACCTAGCACAGATACGCAGTATTTT.

The chain links TRBV24-1 to TRBJ1-2; tentatively, D is TRBD1 (5 bases). This CDR3 has 14 amino acids. In germline, CDR1 is KGHDR, CDR2 SFDVKD. V dropped 3 bases and J dropped 7 bases, with 14 bases sitting between them. The CDR3 sequence: CATSDPTDNPGYTF. The CDR3 DNA sequence: TGTGCCACCAGTGATCCCACGGACAATCCTGGCTACACCTTC.

V gene TRBV11-2 combines with J gene TRBJ2-6; 9 nucleotides match TRBD1. The length of the CDR3 is 19 residues. CDR1 and CDR2 (germline): SGHAT, FQNNGV. Germline trimming cut 1 base from V and 0 bases from J; bases unmatched to any gene: 7. DNA of the CDR3: TGTGCCAGCAGCTTAGGACGGAACAGGGGGCACTCTGGGGCCAACGTCCTGACTTTC. Translating gives CASSLGRNRGHSGANVLTF.

This clone was counted a few times. The J gene is TRBJ2-5, the V gene TRBV5-5; 10 bases are shared with TRBD2. Germline CDR1 reads SGHKS; CDR2 reads YYEKEE (reference sequence). CDR3 length equals 18 residues. V lost 3 bases to trimming and J lost 5 bases; unmatched junction nucleotides: 16. In DNA form, the CDR3 reads TGTGCCAGCAGCTCCTTATATATGACTAGCGGGCGAGGGGAGACCCAGTACTTC. It specifies CASSSLYMTSGRGETQYF.

The genes are TRBV29-1 and TRBJ1-1; D uncertain. The V gene's germline CDR1 is SQVTM and CDR2 ANQGSEA. Trimming took 2 bases from V and 2 from J, leaving 18 bases between them. The CDR3 runs 16 residues. As DNA, the CDR3 is TGCAGCGTTGAACCGCAAGGCGGAAGTAAAAACACTGAAGCTTTCTTT. This translates into CSVEPQGGSKNTEAFF.

This sequence joins TRBV6-2 or TRBV6-3 and TRBJ1-1; D remains unclear. This CDR3 contains 15 residues. Germline CDR1 MNHEY, CDR2 SVGEGT. V was trimmed by 2 bases and J by 6 bases, leaving 16 bases between them. The CDR3 nucleotides are TGTGCCAGCAGTTACCCACTCGGGGTTCGGTCTGAAGCTTTCTTT. It translates to CASSYPLGVRSEAFF.

The J gene is TRBJ1-1, the V gene TRBV28; no clear D. Germline V gene data show CDR1 as MDHEN and CDR2 as SYDVKM. This CDR3 contains 14 residues. The V end lost 7 bases, the J end lost 2 bases, and 14 bases lay between the germline ends. CDR3 sequence: CASNTRDFNTEAFF. Written as DNA, the CDR3 is TGTGCCAGCAACACTAGGGATTTTAACACTGAAGCTTTCTTT.

The J gene is TRBJ1-2, the V gene TRBV18; tentative D call: TRBD1 (6 bases). Trimming cost V 0 bases and J 0 bases, with 14 bases left between them. This CDR3 contains 17 residues. CDR1 and CDR2 (germline): KGHSH, LQKENI. The CDR3 nucleotides read TGTGCCAGCTCACCACCGAACCCGGGACACACTAACTATGGCTACACCTTC. It is translated as CASSPPNPGHTNYGYTF.

This clone was picked up one time. This chain joins TRBV6-4 and TRBJ2-3; 10 bases agree with TRBD2. The V segment lost 8 bases and the J segment 4 bases; nucleotides outside the gene matches: 9. Germline V gene lookup returns CDR1 MRHNA and CDR2 SNTAGT. The CDR3 is 15 amino acids. The CDR3 nucleotides are TGTGCCAGCGCCTCTAGCGGGGGCGGGGCAGATACGCAGTATTTT. Translation gives CASASSGGGADTQYF.

The V and J genes are TRBV6-2 or TRBV6-3 and TRBJ2-5, with a possible D match to TRBD2 (7 bases). This CDR3 has 16 amino acids. The V and J ends lost 2 bases and 2 bases respectively, with 15 bases between them. Germline V gives CDR1 MNHEY, CDR2 SVGEGT. The CDR3 DNA is TGTGCCAGCAGTTACGGGAGGGGGAACACTCAAGAGACCCAGTACTTC. It codes for CASSYGRGNTQETQYF.

V usage is TRBV14 and J usage is TRBJ1-1; D is undetermined. CDR3 length: 16 residues. Germline-derived CDR1 and CDR2 are SGHDN and FVKESK. V lost 4 bases to trimming and J lost 6 bases, with 21 bases between them. CDR3 residues: CASSPNSRVENPEAFF. The CDR3 region has the DNA TGTGCCAGCAGCCCGAATTCGAGGGTAGAGAATCCTGAAGCTTTCTTT.

CDR3 protein: CASREEGWTEAFF. CDR3 DNA sequence: TGTGCCAGCAGAGAGGAGGGATGGACTGAAGCTTTCTTT. The rearrangement links TRBV12-3 or TRBV12-4 to TRBJ1-1; D ambiguous. The CDR3 extends over 13 amino acids. Deletions cut 6 bases from V and 5 bases from J, with 13 bases between.

In this sample, this clone turned up once. The rearrangement joins TRBV6-2 or TRBV6-3 to TRBJ1-3, with D unresolved. Germline-derived CDR1 and CDR2 are MNHEY and SVGEGT. The CDR3 has 15 amino acids. V lost 0 bases, J lost 1 base, and 7 bases lay in between. The CDR3 reads CASSYSLQSGNTIYF. CDR3 sequence (DNA): TGTGCCAGCAGTTACTCGCTCCAGTCTGGAAACACCATATATTTT.

The chain has TRBV19 and TRBJ1-2; the match to TRBD1 covers 10 bases. The V segment lost 5 bases and the J segment 0 bases; nucleotides outside the gene matches: 3. The germline V gene encodes CDR1 LNHDA and CDR2 SQIVND (reference sequence). The CDR3 length is 15 residues. The DNA of the CDR3 is TGTGCCAGTAGTCCCGGGACAGGGGCTAACTATGGCTACACCTTC. Translating gives CASSPGTGANYGYTF.

This clone was detected only a few times. The chain carries TRBV3-1 (or the pseudogene TRBV3-2) and TRBJ2-3; 7 bases are a match to TRBD1. This CDR3 contains 17 residues. J was trimmed by 4 bases and V by 1 base; bases with no gene match: 11. Germline values: CDR1 LGHDT, CDR2 YNNKEL (reference sequence). The CDR3 protein is CASSQGTGRVQADTQYF. In DNA form, the CDR3 reads TGTGCCAGCAGCCAAGGGACAGGCCGGGTTCAGGCAGATACGCAGTATTTT.

This clone appeared a few times. The chain is built from TRBV18 and TRBJ1-1, with no clear D. Trimming cost V 2 bases and J 4 bases, with 8 bases left between them. Germline V gene lookup returns CDR1 KGHSH and CDR2 LQKENI. This CDR3 is 13 amino acids long. The CDR3 region is CASSPWGGTEAFF. Written as DNA, the CDR3 is TGTGCCAGCTCACCATGGGGAGGCACTGAAGCTTTCTTT. Complete variable domain (other parts from reference TRBV18 and TRBJ1-1): NAGVMQNPRHLVRRRGQEARLRCSPMKGHSHVYWYRQLPEEGLKFMVYLQKENIIDESGMPKERFSAEFPKEGPSILRIQQVVRGDSAAYFCASSPWGGTEAFFGQGTRLTVV.

The chain combines TRBV18 with TRBJ1-2, with 7 nucleotides matching TRBD1. This CDR3 contains 14 residues. Per the germline V gene, CDR1 is KGHSH and CDR2 is LQKENI. With V trimmed by 3 bases and J by 4 bases, 5 bases remained unmatched. In DNA, the CDR3 is TGTGCCAGCTCACCGGGACAGAATTCCTATGGCTACACCTTC. This sequence encodes CASSPGQNSYGYTF.

The chain uses TRBV10-1 and TRBJ1-1; D is ambiguous. Germline CDR1 and CDR2: WNHNN and SYGVQD (reference sequence). The CDR3 extends over 14 amino acids. Trimming removed 3 bases at V and 0 bases at J, with 8 bases between. CDR3 loop: CASSEWAMNTEAFF. In DNA form, the CDR3 reads TGCGCCAGCAGTGAATGGGCCATGAACACTGAAGCTTTCTTT.

This chain links TRBV12-5 with TRBJ1-3; weak D call: TRBD1 (5 bases). The CDR3 consists of 17 residues. The germline V gene has CDR1 LGHNT and CDR2 FRNRAP. Trimming removed 6 bases at V and 4 bases at J, with 22 bases between. The CDR3, as DNA: TGTGCTAGTGGGTCGTGGGGCCCCGCTCCGCACGGAAACACCATATATTTT. Translation: CASGSWGPAPHGNTIYF.

This clone was recorded a few times. This chain joins TRBV19 and TRBJ2-5; D is uncertain. Germline CDR1 and CDR2: LNHDA and SQIVND (reference sequence). The CDR3 spans 13 residues. Trimming took off 5 bases at V and 2 bases at J, with 9 bases between the two ends. The CDR3 loop is CASSSQRQETQYF. The CDR3 DNA follows: TGTGCCAGTAGTTCCCAGAGGCAAGAGACCCAGTACTTC. The full variable domain, with the rest looked up from reference TRBV19 and TRBJ2-5, is DGGITQSPKYLFRKEGQNVTLSCEQNLNHDAMYWYRQDPGQGLRLIYYSQIVNDFQKGDIAEGYSVSREKKESFPLTVTSAQKNPTAFYLCASSSQRQETQYFGPGTRLLVL.